These 19 T cell receptor beta chains originate from one sample sequenced in a study of response to subunit inactivated influenza vaccine (dated by TCRdb to 2016 to 2018). Preparation of the library involved RT-PCR. TCRdb names Illumina HiSeq 2500 as the instrument used. TCRdb cleaned the public reads at Q25 with fastp, built clones with MiXCR and kept in-frame beta chains. Merged by CDR3 protein, the rows form single entries marked with the most common genes and DNA. In this sample the table shows approximately 730,000 distinct CDR3 sequences, around 14% of which occur a single time. The top ten hold 6% to 8% of the sample. Sample: PBMCs from blood, taken approximately 15 days before vaccination. The receptors were sampled from a man aged 45-60 years who received an inactivated influenza vaccine. Donor details come from another sample of the same person, matched by shared clones.

The V and J genes are TRBV12-3 or TRBV12-4 and TRBJ1-2; 9 nucleotides agree with TRBD1. The CDR3 is 15 residues long. V shed 0 bases and J 5 bases; nucleotides not matched to a gene: 4. The CDR3 protein is CASSLALGQGYGYTF. In nucleotides, the CDR3 is TGTGCCAGCAGTTTAGCGCTGGGACAGGGTTATGGCTACACCTTC.

The CDR3 loop reads CASRTTGGTNTGELFF. The CDR3 bases are TGTGCCAGCAGGACGACAGGGGGCACCAACACCGGGGAGCTGTTTTTT. The chain carries TRBV6-1 and TRBJ2-2; TRBD1 matches at 10 bases. CDR1 MNHNS and CDR2 SASEGT come from the germline V gene. Trimming removed 6 bases from V and 2 bases from J; junction bases left unmatched: 6. The CDR3 has 16 amino acids.

The sample holds many counts of this clonotype. This chain connects TRBV7-2 to TRBJ2-1, with D perhaps matching TRBD2 (6 bases). Germline assignment: CDR1 SGHTA and CDR2 FQGNSA. CDR3 length: 15 residues. V was cut by 7 bases and J by 1 base, with 14 bases left in between. CDR3 sequence: CASTSYSGSYNEQFF. The DNA of the CDR3 is TGTGCCAGCACCTCCTATAGCGGATCCTACAATGAGCAGTTCTTC.

This clonotype was seen a few times. The J gene is TRBJ1-1, the V gene TRBV4-2; 8 nucleotides agree with TRBD1. Germline assignment: CDR1 LGHNA and CDR2 YNFKEQ. Germline trimming cut 5 bases from V and 6 bases from J; bases unmatched to any gene: 8. The CDR3 loop spans 14 amino acids. The CDR3 protein is CASSVGQVYSEAFF. The CDR3 coding sequence is TGTGCCAGCAGCGTGGGACAGGTTTATTCTGAAGCTTTCTTT.

This clonotype was observed a handful of times. The J gene is TRBJ2-4, the V gene TRBV6-2 or TRBV6-3; D unclear. V was trimmed by 2 bases and J by 0 bases, leaving 17 bases between them. Germline lookup yields CDR1 MNHEY and CDR2 SVGEGT. The CDR3 totals 18 residues. CDR3 sequence reads: CASSYAPGGVIAKNIQYF. The CDR3 DNA follows: TGTGCCAGCAGTTACGCGCCGGGTGGGGTGATAGCCAAAAACATTCAGTACTTC.

This clonotype has only a few counts. V usage is TRBV29-1 and J usage is TRBJ2-7, with TRBD1 as a possible D gene (6 bases). Germline values: CDR1 SQVTM, CDR2 ANQGSEA. The V end was cut by 2 bases, the J end by 2 bases, with 13 bases between. The CDR3 has 14 amino acids. In DNA, the CDR3 is TGCAGCGTTGAATTAACAGGGAAGACCTACGAGCAGTACTTC. Translating it yields CSVELTGKTYEQYF.

Concerning this clonotype: This clone may be a read error of a much larger clone one base away. The genes are TRBV6-4 and TRBJ1-1, with TRBD1 as a possible D gene (5 bases). Germline-derived CDR1 and CDR2 are MRHNA and SNTAGT. V was trimmed by 6 bases and J by 1 base, leaving 9 bases between them. This CDR3 has 13 amino acids. CDR3 region: CASRFDRNTEAFF. CDR3 nucleotides: TGTGCCAGCAGATTCGACAGGAACACTGAAGCTTTCTTT.

This chain links TRBV11-2 with TRBJ2-3; D possibly corresponds to TRBD1 (6 bases). The V and J ends lost 1 base and 5 bases respectively, with 10 bases between them. Germline CDR1 and CDR2: SGHAT and FQNNGV. The CDR3 spans 14 residues. CDR3 coding DNA: TGTGCCAGCAGCTTAGTTAGGGGACAAGATACGCAGTATTTT. It translates to CASSLVRGQDTQYF.

This chain connects TRBV6-1 to TRBJ1-2, with D perhaps TRBD1 (6 bases). Trimming pared 6 bases from V and 6 bases from J, leaving 20 bases between. Germline lookup yields CDR1 MNHNS and CDR2 SASEGT. The CDR3 spans 15 residues. CDR3 region: CASSPSRRGAHGYTF. CDR3 coding DNA: TGTGCCAGCAGCCCCTCCCGGCGGGGGGCTCATGGCTACACCTTC.

This clonotype was recorded many times. The rearrangement links TRBV4-3 to TRBJ1-2; D call uncertain. Trimming shortened V by 5 bases and J by 8 bases, and 12 bases separated the two germline ends. This CDR3 region has 12 residues. Looked up from germline, CDR1 is LGHNA and CDR2 is YSLEER. In nucleotides, the CDR3 is TGCGCCAGCAGCGGCAACGACGCGGGCTACACCTTC. Translating gives CASSGNDAGYTF.

On this clonotype itself: One end of the junction fails to match germline, which may point to a read error. The chain uses TRBV5-1 and TRBJ2-2; 7 bases align to TRBD2. The CDR3 contains 16 residues. Germline loops: CDR1 SGHRS, CDR2 YFSETQ. The CDR3 nucleotides are TGCGCCAGCACGCCCCTCTGGCGGGAGAACACCGGGGAGCTGATTTTT. Protein product: CASTPLWRENTGELIF. Filled out from reference TRBV5-1 and TRBJ2-2, the complete variable domain reads KAGVTQTPRYLIKTRGQQVTLSCSPISGHRSVSWYQQTPGQGLQFLFEYFSETQRNKGNFPGRFSGRQFSNSRSEMNVSTLELGDSALYLCASTPLWRENTGELIFGEGSRLTVL.

This clonotype showed up just a few times. The CDR3 sequence: CASNSKDNEQFF. In nucleotides, the CDR3 is TGCGCCAGCAACTCCAAGGACAATGAGCAGTTCTTC. The chain has TRBV4-1 and TRBJ2-1; D is uncertain. This CDR3 is built from 12 residues. The V end lost 7 bases, the J end lost 5 bases, and 9 bases lay between the germline ends. Germline CDR1 and CDR2: MGHRA and YSYEKL.

V and J are TRBV6-2 or TRBV6-3 and TRBJ2-7; TRBD2 matches 11 bases. The CDR3 consists of 18 residues. Germline lookup yields CDR1 MNHEY and CDR2 SVGEGT. The junction had 10 bases not matched to a gene; V was cut back by 3 bases and J by 0 bases. CDR3 sequence reads: CASSYSGTSGSSSYEQYF. The CDR3 DNA reads TGTGCCAGCAGTTATTCCGGGACTAGCGGTAGCAGCTCCTACGAGCAGTACTTC.

Points on this clonotype: At one end the junction does not follow the germline gene, possibly because of a read error. The rearrangement joins TRBV12-5 to TRBJ1-1; D remains unclear. Germline CDR1 LGHNT, CDR2 FRNRAP. The CDR3 contains 10 residues. The CDR3 DNA reads as TGCACCGACATTGACACTGAAGCTTTCTTT. Protein: CTDIDTEAFF.

This rearrangement joins TRBV9 to TRBJ2-1; D remains unclear. The CDR3 extends over 13 amino acids. Germline values: CDR1 SGDLS, CDR2 YYNGEE. V lost 4 bases to trimming and J lost 8 bases, with 13 bases between them. The CDR3 loop reads CASSSNFGDEQFF. Written as DNA, the CDR3 is TGTGCCAGCAGCTCCAATTTTGGGGATGAGCAGTTCTTC.

In this sample, this clonotype turned up once. The chain's CDR3 is CASSQIRGGRGETQYF. The CDR3 nucleotides are TGTGCCAGCAGCCAAATCCGGGGGGGCCGGGGAGAGACCCAGTACTTC. The chain links TRBV4-2 to TRBJ2-5, with 8 bases lining up with TRBD2. Germline-derived CDR1 and CDR2 are LGHNA and YNFKEQ. Trimming at V came to 2 bases and at J to 4 bases, leaving 9 bases not matched to a gene. There are 16 residues in the CDR3.

This clonotype has ten or more counts. The gene calls are TRBV7-9 and TRBJ1-3; a weak D match, TRBD1 (5 bases). Per germline, CDR1 SEHNR and CDR2 FQNEAQ (reference sequence). The CDR3 totals 14 residues. Between the trimmed V and J ends, which lost 3 bases and 1 base, there was a span of 7 bases. The CDR3 DNA is TGTGCCAGCAGCTTCCAGGGATCTGGAAACACCATATATTTT. It specifies CASSFQGSGNTIYF.

This clonotype was seen many times. J is TRBJ2-2 and V is TRBV10-3; the D is unclear. Per the germline V gene, CDR1 is ENHRY and CDR2 is SYGVKD. V was shortened by 10 bases and J by 2 bases, with 5 bases between the two germline ends. The CDR3 contains 11 residues. The CDR3 reads CATRNTGELFF. DNA for the CDR3: TGTGCCACTAGAAACACCGGGGAGCTGTTTTTT.

V and J are TRBV5-1 and TRBJ2-7; TRBD1 matches at 7 bases. V gave up 4 bases and J gave up 3 bases; unmatched junction bases: 7. CDR1 SGHRS and CDR2 YFSETQ come from the germline V gene. The length of the CDR3 is 14 residues. The CDR3: CASSPQDRRYEQYF. In nucleotides, the CDR3 is TGCGCCAGCAGCCCCCAGGACAGGCGCTACGAGCAGTACTTC.